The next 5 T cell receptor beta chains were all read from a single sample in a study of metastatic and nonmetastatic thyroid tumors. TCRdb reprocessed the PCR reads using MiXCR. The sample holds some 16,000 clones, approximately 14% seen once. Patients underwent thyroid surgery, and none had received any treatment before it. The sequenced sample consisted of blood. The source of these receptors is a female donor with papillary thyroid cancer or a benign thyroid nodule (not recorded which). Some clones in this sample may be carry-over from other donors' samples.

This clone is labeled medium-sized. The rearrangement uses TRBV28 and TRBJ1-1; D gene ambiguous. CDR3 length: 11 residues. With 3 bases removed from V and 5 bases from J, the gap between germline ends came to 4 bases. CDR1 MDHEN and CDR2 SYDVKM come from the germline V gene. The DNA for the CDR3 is TGTGCCAGCAGTTTCGGGACTGAAGCTTTCTTT. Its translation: CASSFGTEAFF.

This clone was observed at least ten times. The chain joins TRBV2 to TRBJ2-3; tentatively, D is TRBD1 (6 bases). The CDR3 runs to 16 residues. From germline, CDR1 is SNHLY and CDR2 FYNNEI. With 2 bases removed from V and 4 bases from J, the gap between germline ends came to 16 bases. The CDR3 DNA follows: TGTGCCAGCAGTGAAACAGGGTCAGTTCCTGCAGATACGCAGTATTTT. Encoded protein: CASSETGSVPADTQYF.

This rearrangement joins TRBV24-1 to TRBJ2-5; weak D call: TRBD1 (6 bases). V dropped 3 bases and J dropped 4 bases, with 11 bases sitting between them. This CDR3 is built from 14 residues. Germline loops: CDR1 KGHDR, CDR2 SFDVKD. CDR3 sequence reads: CATSDQTGIETQYF. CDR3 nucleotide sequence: TGTGCCACCAGTGATCAGACAGGAATAGAGACCCAGTACTTC.

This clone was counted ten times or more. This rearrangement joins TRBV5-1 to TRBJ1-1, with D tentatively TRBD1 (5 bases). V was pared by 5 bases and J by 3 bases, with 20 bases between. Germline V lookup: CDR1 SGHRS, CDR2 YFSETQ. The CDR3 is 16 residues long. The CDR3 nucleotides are TGCGCCAGCAGGGCTACGGGACGGACGATGTACACTGAAGCTTTCTTT. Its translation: CASRATGRTMYTEAFF.

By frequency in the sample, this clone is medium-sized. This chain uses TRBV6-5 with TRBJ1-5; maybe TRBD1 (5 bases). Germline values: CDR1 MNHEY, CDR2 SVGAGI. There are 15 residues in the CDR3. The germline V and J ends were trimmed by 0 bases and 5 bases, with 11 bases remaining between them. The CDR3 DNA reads TGTGCCAGCAGTTACTCGCTGGGGGGGGATCAGCCCCAGCATTTT. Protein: CASSYSLGGDQPQHF.